One T cell receptor (beta chain) is described in this entry. Its antigen is undetermined. Exclusion of a patient resulted from uncontrolled infection, other autoimmune disease, pregnancy or lactation. Thyroid ultrasound and orbital computed tomography, with clinical symptoms and serum thyroxine and TRAb, informed diagnoses. In germline, CDR1 is LGHDT, CDR2 YNNKEL (reference sequence). This CDR3 is 15 amino acids long. Trimming shortened V by 4 bases and J by 6 bases, and 15 bases separated the two germline ends. The sample belongs to a study of T cells in Graves' hyperthyroidism and ophthalmopathy. Study findings and constraints: Ophthalmopathy was predicted by the model a median of 6.5 months ahead of onset.

Amplification targeted TCR beta CDR3 regions from RNA transcripts. First-round RT-PCR targeting the TCR CDR3 was performed with the HTBI primer set. TCRdb re-called the multiplex PCR reads with MiXCR, one entry per CDR3 protein. The sample carries about 570,000 distinct CDR3 sequences, 46% recorded once. The receptor was derived from an adult woman with Graves' disease, either hyperthyroidism or ophthalmopathy (not recorded which). The V gene is TRBV3-1, the J gene TRBJ2-2; D perhaps matches TRBD2 (5 bases). Sequences were obtained from peripheral blood or thyroid tissue (not recorded which). CDR3 sequence reads: CASSLGVEAAGELFF. CDR3 in DNA: TGTGCCAGCAGCCTCGGCGTTGAAGCGGCCGGGGAGCTGTTTTTT.